The source of this T cell receptor (beta chain) is a study of blood T cell repertoires in COVID-19. The assay was immunoSEQ multiplex PCR, and TCRdb's table has in-frame clones only and misses some. Of about 460,000 clones listed, approximately 90% were seen once; the top ten hold around 7.9%. Trimming at V came to 4 bases and at J to 9 bases, leaving 11 bases not matched to a gene. The CDR3 sequence is 15 residues long. Germline V gene lookup returns CDR1 MGHRA and CDR2 YSYEKL. This TCR came from a woman in her fifties or sixties who had recovered from COVID-19. The sample was PBMCs or T cells enriched from blood (not recorded which). V usage is TRBV4-1 and J usage is TRBJ2-1; 8 bases map to TRBD2. In nucleotides, the CDR3 is TGCGCCAGCAGCCCCCAAGAGCGGGGGTTGGGTGAGCAGTTCTTC. Translating it yields CASSPQERGLGEQFF.